This T cell receptor beta chain was sequenced for a study of blood T cells in healthy people across ages. On the study more broadly: Capture by template switching was about one barcoded beta molecule per two T cells.

Per sample, no less than 5 micrograms of total RNA were extracted. As concerns this clonotype: What it recognizes is unknown.

Using a J-beta primer mix together with a sample-barcoded 5' primer, a second PCR was run for roughly 7 to 12 cycles. MiXCR was run by TCRdb on the 5' RACE reads, yielding one entry per CDR3 protein. The data hold 1,500,000 or so distinct CDR3 sequences, with 35% to 45% observed a single time. Findings and limits, study-wide: Older age went with lower TCR beta diversity per million T cells, in a roughly linear way.

The sequencing input was blood. The sequence was collected from a woman younger than 35 in good health.

This CDR3 reads CASSDREGNLAKNIQYF. The DNA of the CDR3 is TGTGCCAGCAGCGACAGGGAGGGGAATCTAGCCAAAAACATTCAGTACTTC. The V and J genes are TRBV28 and TRBJ2-4; D could derive from TRBD1 or TRBD2 (7 bases each). Trimming pared 6 bases from V and 0 bases from J, leaving 18 bases between. The CDR3 consists of 17 residues. Germline assignment: CDR1 MDHEN and CDR2 SYDVKM.